Listed below are T cell receptor beta chains from one sample, sequenced in a study of blood T cell repertoires in COVID-19. The method was immunoSEQ multiplex PCR; TCRdb's version includes in-frame clones alone and lacks a portion of them. Of 130,000 to 150,000 clones in the sample, roughly four fifths were seen once. Sequenced material: peripheral blood. The receptor set was obtained from a human donor with acute or convalescent COVID-19. The donor label of this sample is uncertain. Both conserved end residues are part of each CDR3. The D gene is left open where the match is weak. A clone size is listed for some rows: how often the clone was seen (once, few, many), or a class if it is expanded.

TRBJ2-2 once TRBV6-6 - CASSPRGSGLNTGELFF TGTGCCAGCAGTCCCCGAGGTAGCGGATTAAACACCGGGGAGCTGTTTTTT
TRBJ1-2 - TRBV5-4 - CASSPRTNYGYTF TGTGCCAGCAGCCCTCGGACAAACTATGGCTACACCTTC
TRBJ2-3 - TRBV12-5 TRBD2 CASGFPPSGTYPTDTQYF TGTGCTAGTGGTTTTCCCCCTAGCGGGACATATCCAACAGATACGCAGTATTTT
TRBJ1-5 - TRBV5-1 TRBD1 CASSPGQGGQPQHF TGCGCCAGCAGCCCAGGACAGGGTGGTCAGCCCCAGCATTTT
TRBJ1-2 - TRBV6-5 TRBD1 CASSPPGQGYGYTF TGTGCCAGCAGTCCCCCGGGACAGGGCTATGGCTACACCTTC
TRBJ1-1 - TRBV5-4 - CASSLEGALNTEAFF TGTGCCAGCAGCTTGGAAGGGGCTCTTAACACTGAAGCTTTCTTT
TRBJ1-1 once TRBV6-5 TRBD1 CASSYRQGSAEAFF TGTGCCAGCAGTTACAGACAGGGGAGCGCTGAAGCTTTCTTT
TRBJ2-1 - TRBV4-1 - CASSQDQAPGRYNEQFF TGCGCCAGCAGCCAAGATCAGGCTCCCGGAAGATACAATGAGCAGTTCTTC
TRBJ1-1 once TRBV7-9 TRBD1 CASGRGQGMRAFF TGTGCCAGCGGGCGGGGACAGGGGATGAGAGCTTTCTTT
TRBJ1-1 - TRBV10-3 - CAISESQEQNTEAFF TGTGCCATCAGTGAAAGTCAGGAACAGAACACTGAAGCTTTCTTT
TRBJ1-1 - TRBV18 - CASSEGRGVGTEAFF TGTGCCAGCTCGGAAGGTCGGGGGGTTGGAACTGAAGCTTTCTTT
TRBJ1-5 few TRBV19 TRBD1 CASSSGTGVTNQPQHF TGTGCCAGTAGTTCCGGGACAGGGGTGACCAATCAGCCCCAGCATTTT
TRBJ2-7 - TRBV7-2 - CASSLSGDTYEQYF TGTGCCAGCAGCTTATCCGGGGACACCTACGAGCAGTACTTC
TRBJ1-1 - TRBV10-2 - CASMDGMNTEAFF TGCGCCAGCATGGACGGGATGAACACTGAAGCTTTCTTT
TRBJ1-1 - TRBV27 - CASSYGGYTEAFF TGTGCCAGCAGTTATGGGGGGTACACTGAAGCTTTCTTT
TRBJ1-5 - TRBV9 - CASSLDTNQPQHF TGTGCCAGCAGCTTAGACACCAATCAGCCCCAGCATTTT
TRBJ1-6 - TRBV19 - CASRTTRENSPLHF TGTGCCAGTAGGACGACCAGGGAAAATTCACCCCTCCACTTT
TRBJ2-5 few TRBV29-1 - CSVVKNGEEETQYF TGCAGCGTTGTTAAAAATGGAGAGGAGGAGACCCAGTACTTC
TRBJ1-3 few TRBV7-9 TRBD1 CASSPQGLSSGNTIYF TGTGCCAGCAGCCCACAGGGGCTAAGCTCTGGAAACACCATATATTTT
TRBJ2-1 - TRBV4-2 TRBD2 CASSQGLAYEQFF TGTGCCAGCAGCCAAGGACTAGCCTATGAGCAGTTCTTC
TRBJ1-4 - TRBV12-5 TRBD1 CASGGIQGEKLFF TGTGCTAGTGGTGGAATACAGGGGGAAAAACTGTTTTTT
TRBJ2-2 - TRBV9 TRBD2 CASSPTVGTSFNTGELFF TGTGCCAGCAGCCCGACGGTGGGGACTAGCTTTAACACCGGGGAGCTGTTTTTT
TRBJ1-2 - TRBV27 - CASRGGRSGYTF TGTGCCAGCAGGGGGGGGCGGTCCGGCTACACCTTC
TRBJ2-3 few TRBV24-1 - CATREPGSTDTQYF TGTGCCACCAGAGAGCCGGGGAGCACAGATACGCAGTATTTT
TRBJ1-2 - TRBV11-2 - CASGYGARGEGSNYGYTF TGTGCCAGCGGCTATGGAGCCAGGGGAGAAGGGTCTAACTATGGCTACACCTTC
TRBJ2-1 - TRBV7-8 TRBD2 CASSLAAKSGGANEQFF TGTGCCAGCAGCTTAGCTGCTAAAAGCGGGGGGGCCAATGAGCAGTTCTTC
TRBJ2-2 - TRBV6-5 - CASSFRTGTGELFF TGTGCCAGCAGCTTCAGGACGGGGACCGGGGAGCTGTTTTTT